The rows below give T cell receptor beta chains drawn from one sample of a study of blood T cell repertoires in COVID-19. Data came from immunoSEQ multiplex PCR; TCRdb stores just in-frame clones and leaves some out. The data contain around 95,000 clones, around four fifths of them singletons. The sample taken for sequencing was peripheral blood. The source of these receptors is a man in his 70s with active or convalescent COVID-19. Each CDR3 is given with its conserved first and last residue.

v_gene: TRBV23-1
j_gene: TRBJ2-3
CDR3aa: CASNATSFSTDTQYF

v_gene: TRBV30
j_gene: TRBJ2-7
CDR3aa: CAWLSGSYEQYF

v_gene: TRBV18
j_gene: TRBJ2-7
CDR3aa: CASSSSGTPEQYF

v_gene: TRBV2
j_gene: TRBJ2-1
CDR3aa: CASSDGTGGDGDEQFF

v_gene: TRBV6-5
j_gene: TRBJ2-7
CDR3aa: CASSPQAGAIYEQYF

v_gene: TRBV18
j_gene: TRBJ2-5
CDR3aa: CASSPLEQGEETQYF

v_gene: TRBV6-2/TRBV6-3
j_gene: TRBJ1-3
CDR3aa: CASSYRTGEGNTIYF

v_gene: TRBV19
j_gene: TRBJ1-2
CDR3aa: CASSAWWGPSNYGYTF

v_gene: TRBV5-1
j_gene: TRBJ2-5
CDR3aa: CASSSGGYETQYF

v_gene: TRBV14
j_gene: TRBJ1-2
CDR3aa: CASSQATLGGFGYTF

v_gene: TRBV10-2
j_gene: TRBJ1-6
CDR3aa: CASNRQNNSPLHF

v_gene: TRBV19
j_gene: TRBJ2-5
CDR3aa: CASSEGAETQYF

v_gene: TRBV5-6
j_gene: TRBJ2-5
CDR3aa: CASSLALAGRETQYF

v_gene: TRBV4-1
j_gene: TRBJ2-3
CDR3aa: CASSRLAGTSGRYASTDTQYF

v_gene: TRBV29-1
j_gene: TRBJ1-1
CDR3aa: CSVEPQQNTEAFF

v_gene: TRBV30
j_gene: TRBJ1-1
CDR3aa: CAWSLQGVGTEAFF

v_gene: TRBV24-1
j_gene: TRBJ1-3
CDR3aa: CATSVTGTGNLGDGNTIYF

v_gene: TRBV11-1
j_gene: TRBJ1-1
CDR3aa: CASTQNRAIEAFF

v_gene: TRBV6-2/TRBV6-3
j_gene: TRBJ1-2
CDR3aa: CASSYSRQGGDYGYTF

v_gene: TRBV15
j_gene: TRBJ2-1
CDR3aa: CATRRGTGVAYNEQFF

v_gene: TRBV29-1
j_gene: TRBJ1-1
CDR3aa: CSVRTGTSTEAFF

v_gene: TRBV9
j_gene: TRBJ1-2
CDR3aa: CASSLEHIRQGSTGYTF

v_gene: TRBV19
j_gene: TRBJ2-2
CDR3aa: CASSIRGPPGDTGELFF

v_gene: TRBV5-6
j_gene: TRBJ1-2
CDR3aa: CASTGGYYGYTF

v_gene: TRBV10-3
j_gene: TRBJ1-5
CDR3aa: CAISEGRVSNQPQHF

v_gene: TRBV5-1
j_gene: TRBJ2-1
CDR3aa: CASSLSGTGGAEQFF